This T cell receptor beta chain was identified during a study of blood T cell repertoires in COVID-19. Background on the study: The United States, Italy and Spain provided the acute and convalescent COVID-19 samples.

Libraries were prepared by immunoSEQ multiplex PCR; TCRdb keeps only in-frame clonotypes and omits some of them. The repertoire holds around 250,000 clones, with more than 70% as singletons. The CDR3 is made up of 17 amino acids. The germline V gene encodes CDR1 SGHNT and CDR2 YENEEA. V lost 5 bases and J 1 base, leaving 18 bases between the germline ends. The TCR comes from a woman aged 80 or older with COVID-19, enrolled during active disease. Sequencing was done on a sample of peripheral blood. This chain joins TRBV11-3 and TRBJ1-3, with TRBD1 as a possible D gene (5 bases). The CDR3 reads CASSIGRFGGSGNTIYF. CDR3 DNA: TGTGCCAGCAGCATAGGACGTTTCGGGGGGTCTGGAAACACCATATATTTT.